The 14 T cell receptor beta chains below all came from one sample that was sequenced in a study of Ad26.COV2.S vaccination and SARS-CoV-2 variants. TCRdb's table, derived via immunoSEQ multiplex PCR, lists solely in-frame clones and lacks some. The sample includes about 420,000 clones, 70% to 90% of them seen just once. As for treatment: around 19 received Ad26.COV2.S at low or high dose, single or two shots; 5 received placebo; per-sample allocation not given. Specimen acquisition occurred on day 63 following the initial vaccine or placebo injection. The specimen comprised peripheral blood, sampled in a trial of Ad26.COV2.S vaccine versus placebo. These receptors were collected from a person aged 18-65 years who received the Ad26.COV2.S COVID-19 vaccine or a placebo.

The rearrangement links TRBV7-2 to TRBJ2-7; 8 nucleotides agree with TRBD2. V shed 3 bases, J shed 5 bases, and the junction held 9 bases outside the gene matches. The germline V gene has CDR1 SGHTA and CDR2 FQGNSA. This CDR3 is built from 15 residues. CDR3 in amino acids: CASSFSGRETHEQYF. CDR3 DNA sequence: TGTGCCAGCAGCTTTTCCGGGAGGGAAACGCACGAGCAGTACTTC.

This rearrangement joins TRBV7-3 to TRBJ2-2; D gene ambiguous. The V gene lost 5 bases and the J gene lost 6 bases, with 13 bases spanning the gap. This CDR3 region has 14 residues. In germline, CDR1 is SGHTA, CDR2 FQGTGA. In DNA form, the CDR3 reads TGTGCCAGCAGCCCTAGAAGAGGCGCCGGGGAGCTGTTTTTT. Translation gives CASSPRRGAGELFF. The whole variable domain, remainder taken from reference TRBV7-3 and TRBJ2-2, is GAGVSQTPSNKVTEKGKYVELRCDPISGHTALYWYRQSLGQGPEFLIYFQGTGAADDSGLPNDRFFAVRPEGSVSTLKIQRTERGDSAVYLCASSPRRGAGELFFGEGSRLTVL.

This clone appeared a single time. The chain employs TRBV6-5 and TRBJ1-5; D is possibly TRBD1 (6 bases). CDR1 is MNHEY, CDR2 SVGAGI, per germline. The CDR3 sequence is 14 residues long. V was pared by 8 bases and J by 0 bases, with 11 bases between. The CDR3 sequence: CASSGQNSNQPQHF. The CDR3, as DNA: TGTGCCAGCTCAGGACAGAATAGCAATCAGCCCCAGCATTTT.

V is TRBV12-5 and J is TRBJ2-7; D is perhaps TRBD1 or TRBD2 (5 bases each). Trimming took 5 bases from V and 2 from J, leaving 13 bases between them. CDR1 LGHNT and CDR2 FRNRAP come from the germline V gene. This CDR3 has 14 amino acids. The CDR3 spells CASGPRGFTYEQYF. The CDR3 nucleotides read TGTGCTAGTGGTCCTCGGGGCTTCACCTACGAGCAGTACTTC.

J is TRBJ1-5 and V is TRBV11-1; perhaps TRBD1 as D (5 bases). The V and J ends lost 5 bases and 0 bases respectively, with 11 bases between them. This CDR3 spans 15 amino acids. Germline loops: CDR1 SGHAT, CDR2 FQDESV (reference sequence). The CDR3 reads CASSLDSDSNQPQHF. CDR3 DNA: TGTGCCAGCAGCCTAGACAGTGATAGCAATCAGCCCCAGCATTTT.

This clone appeared once. The rearrangement uses TRBV7-2 and TRBJ1-5; the match to TRBD1 covers 11 bases. The V gene end was trimmed by 5 bases and the J gene end by 5 bases; junction bases not matched to a gene: 8. CDR1 is SGHTA, CDR2 FQGNSA, per germline. This CDR3 is 16 amino acids long. The CDR3 DNA follows: TGTGCCAGCAGCGTGGACAGGGGGCTACCGGATCAGCCCCAGCATTTT. Translation: CASSVDRGLPDQPQHF.

The chain has TRBV15 and TRBJ1-1, with D maybe TRBD1 (5 bases). Germline loops: CDR1 LNHNV, CDR2 YYDKDF (reference sequence). This CDR3 has 14 residues. V shed 6 bases and J shed 3 bases, with 14 bases lying between them. The CDR3 DNA sequence: TGTGCCACCAGATGGGTGGGAGGGGACACTGAAGCTTTCTTT. It specifies CATRWVGGDTEAFF.

This clone has a handful of counts. The V gene is TRBV25-1, the J gene TRBJ2-5; D not certain. Trimming cost V 6 bases and J 5 bases, with 13 bases left between them. CDR1 MGHDK and CDR2 SYGVNS come from the germline V gene. There are 13 residues in the CDR3. CDR3 residues: CASRSRHWETQYF. CDR3 coding DNA: TGTGCCAGCAGGAGCAGACATTGGGAGACCCAGTACTTC.

The rearrangement joins TRBV3-1 (or the pseudogene TRBV3-2) to TRBJ2-4; 11 bases are shared with TRBD2. Per the germline V gene, CDR1 is LGHDT and CDR2 is YNNKEL (reference sequence). V gave up 1 base and J gave up 3 bases; unmatched junction bases: 2. The CDR3 has 16 amino acids. CDR3 loop: CASSQGTSGFKNIQYF. The CDR3 DNA follows: TGTGCCAGCAGCCAAGGGACTAGCGGGTTCAAAAACATTCAGTACTTC.

The J gene is TRBJ2-5, the V gene TRBV30; D may be TRBD1 (6 bases). V was pared by 4 bases and J by 6 bases, with 21 bases between. The CDR3 length is 15 residues. From germline, CDR1 is GTSNPN and CDR2 SVGIG (reference sequence). CDR3 sequence reads: CAWIPTSQGRKTQYF. CDR3 DNA sequence: TGTGCCTGGATTCCTACCTCACAGGGAAGGAAGACCCAGTACTTC.

This CDR3 is CASSKGDASPNQPQHF. CDR3 in DNA: TGTGCCAGCAGCAAAGGGGACGCCTCCCCTAATCAGCCCCAGCATTTT. The V and J genes are TRBV21-1 and TRBJ1-5. TRBV21-1 is assigned pseudogene status. The length of the CDR3 is 16 residues.

The chain carries TRBV6-5 and TRBJ1-2; the match to TRBD1 covers 8 bases. V lost 8 bases and J lost 6; bases outside the gene matches: 8. In germline, CDR1 is MNHEY, CDR2 SVGAGI. There are 13 residues in the CDR3. CDR3 nucleotides: TGTGCCAGCCGGACAGGGAGGGTCAATGGCTACACCTTC. This translates into CASRTGRVNGYTF.

The chain couples TRBV2 to TRBJ2-1; the D gene is possibly TRBD2 (5 bases). V lost 5 bases, J lost 5 bases, and 10 bases lay in between. Germline CDR1 SNHLY, CDR2 FYNNEI. The CDR3 contains 13 residues. The CDR3 region is CASSSREHNEQFF. CDR3 nucleotides: TGTGCCAGCAGTTCCCGGGAACACAATGAGCAGTTCTTC.

The rearrangement uses TRBV27 and TRBJ2-7; 7 nucleotides match TRBD1. The CDR3 is 15 residues long. V shed 4 bases, J shed 3 bases, and the junction held 9 bases outside the gene matches. Germline loops: CDR1 MNHEY, CDR2 SMNVEV (reference sequence). The chain's CDR3 is CASSSLVGGVYEQYF. CDR3 DNA sequence: TGTGCCAGCAGTTCCCTGGTAGGGGGCGTCTACGAGCAGTACTTC.